The 10 T cell receptor beta chains presented below share a single source sample, sequenced in a study of blood T cells in healthy people across ages. Using a J-beta primer mix together with a sample-barcoded 5' primer, a second PCR was run for roughly 6 to 11 cycles. TCRdb ran MiXCR on the 5' RACE reads and lists one entry per CDR3 protein. This sample has hundreds of thousands of distinct CDR3 sequences, with roughly 50% found just once. The sample comprised blood. All receptors come from a man aged 25 to 40 in good health.

The chain uses TRBV4-1 and TRBJ2-1, with TRBD1 as a possible D gene (5 bases). The CDR3 has 13 residues. Trimming removed 7 bases from V and 8 bases from J, with 15 bases in between. Germline V CDR1 and CDR2: MGHRA, YSYEKL. The chain's CDR3 is CASKQDVGHEQFF. DNA of the CDR3: TGCGCCAGCAAACAGGATGTGGGCCATGAGCAGTTCTTC.

The genes are TRBV6-5 and TRBJ1-2; D unresolved. Trimming shortened V by 5 bases and J by 6 bases, and 13 bases separated the two germline ends. This CDR3 is built from 13 residues. Germline lookup yields CDR1 MNHEY and CDR2 SVGAGI. The CDR3 nucleotides read TGTGCCAGCAGTCAGATTTTAAGAGATGGCTACACCTTC. This encodes CASSQILRDGYTF.

The CDR3 reads CASSSIGPTDTQYF. In DNA form, the CDR3 reads TGTGCCAGCAGCTCTATAGGGCCCACAGATACGCAGTATTTT. The chain employs TRBV7-2 and TRBJ2-3, with unresolved D. CDR3 length: 14 amino acids. Per germline, CDR1 SGHTA and CDR2 FQGNSA. Trimming left V 4 bases short and J 2 bases short, with 10 bases between.

The table lists this clonotype with a count of one. The chain has TRBV29-1 and TRBJ2-7, with TRBD1 matching 9 bases. CDR1 is SQVTM, CDR2 ANQGSEA, per germline. J lost 2 bases, V lost 4 bases, and 6 bases had no gene match. The CDR3 runs 14 residues. CDR3 residues: CSVGTGQGTYEQYF. The CDR3 region has the DNA TGCAGCGTTGGAACGGGACAGGGAACCTACGAGCAGTACTTC.

The chain employs TRBV29-1 and TRBJ2-7; 7 positions match TRBD2. V was pared by 3 bases and J by 3 bases, with 11 bases of the junction left unmatched. This CDR3 region has 15 residues. Looked up from germline, CDR1 is SQVTM and CDR2 is ANQGSEA. CDR3 nucleotide sequence: TGCAGCGTTGACGCTGGGTCTAGCGGCATCTACGAGCAGTACTTC. This codes for CSVDAGSSGIYEQYF.

The rearrangement joins TRBV2 to TRBJ2-4; no clear D. The J call could be wrong; TRBJ2-7 is a better fit for the DNA end. Germline values: CDR1 SNHLY, CDR2 FYNNEI. CDR3 length: 11 amino acids. The CDR3 region has the DNA TGTGCCAGCAGGGTAGCCTACGAGCAGTACTTC. Residues: CASRVAYEQYF.

The chain recombines TRBV20-1 with TRBJ2-5; 7 nucleotides align to TRBD2. The germline gives CDR1 DFQATT, CDR2 SNEGSKA (reference sequence). The CDR3 covers 14 residues. V was clipped by 3 bases and J by 1 base; unmatched bases: 5. The CDR3 loop is CSASDSGFQETQYF. CDR3 in DNA: TGCAGTGCTAGCGATAGCGGGTTCCAAGAGACCCAGTACTTC.

This chain links TRBV14 with TRBJ1-5, with a tentative D call TRBD1 (5 bases). Deletions cut 1 base from V and 5 bases from J, with 12 bases between. This CDR3 spans 15 amino acids. Germline CDR1 and CDR2: SGHDN and FVKESK. The CDR3 coding sequence is TGTGCCAGCAGCCAAGTTCCTAGGGGCGATCAGCCCCAGCATTTT. Residues: CASSQVPRGDQPQHF.

This clonotype was seen once. A read error is possible here, since a much larger clone lies one base away. The chain joins TRBV6-2 or TRBV6-3 to TRBJ2-1; TRBD2 aligns across 8 bases. Germline V CDR1 and CDR2: MNHEY, SVGEGT. This CDR3 is 17 amino acids long. CDR3 region: CACSKRPGLVVPNEQFF. In DNA form, the CDR3 reads TGTGCCTGCAGTAAAAGACCGGGACTAGTTGTCCCCAATGAGCAGTTCTTC.

The genes are TRBV11-2 and TRBJ2-3; a weak D match, TRBD2 (5 bases). This CDR3 is built from 15 residues. Trimming removed 2 bases from V and 2 bases from J, with 11 bases in between. Germline V CDR1 and CDR2: SGHAT, FQNNGV. The CDR3 coding sequence is TGTGCCAGCAGCTTACCCGGGGATCTCACAGATACGCAGTATTTT. Amino acids: CASSLPGDLTDTQYF.